This TCR beta chain appears in the sequencing data of a study of blood T cell repertoires in COVID-19. Study-wide background: Both acute and convalescent COVID-19 samples were obtained from the United States, Italy and Spain.

Study processing details: Researchers report that nucleated cell counts were estimated from reference gene primer amplification. TCRdb's copy holds only in-frame clones and misses some; the assay was immunoSEQ multiplex PCR. V and J calls and clone size are as listed in that table; D and trimming were resolved from the DNA. The table has fewer than 300,000 clones, approximately 81% seen once; the top ten hold 3.1%. In its sample, this clone was seen once. The ends were cut back, 4 bases at V and 7 bases at J, with 11 bases in the middle. The V gene's germline CDR1 is SGHTA and CDR2 FQGTGA. There are 13 residues in the CDR3.

Sequencing was performed on peripheral blood. The origin of this receptor is a woman in her late teens or twenties with acute or convalescent COVID-19. J is TRBJ2-1 and V is TRBV7-3; weak D call: TRBD1 (5 bases). CDR3 loop: CASSSFRGNEQFF. The CDR3 bases are TGTGCCAGCAGCTCCTTTAGGGGAAATGAGCAGTTCTTC. The full variable domain, in which reference TRBV7-3 and TRBJ2-1 provide the parts outside the CDR3, is GAGVSQTPSNKVTEKGKYVELRCDPISGHTALYWYRQSLGQGPEFLIYFQGTGAADDSGLPNDRFFAVRPEGSVSTLKIQRTERGDSAVYLCASSSFRGNEQFFGPGTRLTVL.